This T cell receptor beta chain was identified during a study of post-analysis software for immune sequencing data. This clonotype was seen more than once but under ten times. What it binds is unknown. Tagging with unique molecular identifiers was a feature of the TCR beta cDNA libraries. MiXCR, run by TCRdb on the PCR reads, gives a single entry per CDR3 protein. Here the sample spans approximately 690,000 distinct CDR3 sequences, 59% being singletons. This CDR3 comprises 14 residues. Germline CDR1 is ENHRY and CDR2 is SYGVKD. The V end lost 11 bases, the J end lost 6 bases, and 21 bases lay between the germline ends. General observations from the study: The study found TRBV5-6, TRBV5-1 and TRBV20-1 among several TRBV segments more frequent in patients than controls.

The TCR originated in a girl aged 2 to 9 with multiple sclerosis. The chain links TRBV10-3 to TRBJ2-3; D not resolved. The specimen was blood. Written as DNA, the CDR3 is TGTGCCGCTACTCGTGGCGGTTGGGCGGATACGCAGTATTTT. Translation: CAATRGGWADTQYF.